This T cell receptor beta chain is drawn from a study of T cell repertoires in cytomegalovirus infection. Study-level information: Both CMV infection and a matching HLA type were indicated by public TCR beta signatures. Study findings and constraints: The ex vivo response was dominated by HLA-C-restricted CMV-specific TCR beta clonotypes. Cumulated frequencies of public TCR beta families served to identify carriers of CMV plus the relevant HLA.

Trimming removed 6 bases from V and 4 bases from J, with 22 bases in between. The CDR3 is 18 residues long. The germline V gene has CDR1 SGHVS and CDR2 FQNEAQ. TCRdb independently ran MiXCR on the reads; one entry per CDR3 protein. The top ten hold roughly 14% of the sample, which has approximately 290,000 distinct CDR3 sequences, roughly 24% seen once. This clonotype appeared many times. Its antigen is currently unknown. The receptor was derived from a human donor in good health (CMV status not recorded). Some clones in this sample may be carry-over from other donors' samples. Sequenced material: PBMCs. The chain combines TRBV7-8 with TRBJ2-6, with TRBD2 as a possible D gene (8 bases). The CDR3 sequence is CASRSMGTAGAGANVLTF. In DNA form, the CDR3 reads TGTGCCAGCAGGTCCATGGGGACAGCGGGAGCAGGGGCCAACGTCCTGACTTTC.